What follows are 21 T cell receptor beta chains derived from one specimen sequenced in a study of siplizumab effects on memory and regulatory T cells. Repertoires were generated with immunoSEQ multiplex PCR, while TCRdb's copy carries only in-frame clones and drops some. Found here are about 50,000 clones, 93% of them singletons; the top ten hold roughly 18%. The specimen was CD8+ T cells sorted from blood. The source of these receptors is a human donor in good health.

The genes are TRBV19 and TRBJ2-7; D unresolved. Germline CDR1 reads LNHDA; CDR2 reads SQIVND (reference sequence). Trimming stripped 1 base from V and 4 bases from J, with 2 bases between. CDR3 size: 11 residues. Here the CDR3 reads CASSIGYEQYF. The DNA of the CDR3 is TGTGCCAGTAGTATAGGTTACGAGCAGTACTTC.

The rearrangement uses TRBV6-5 and TRBJ2-7; 8 positions agree with TRBD1. The junction had 10 bases not matched to a gene; V was cut back by 6 bases and J by 3 bases. Germline V lookup: CDR1 MNHEY, CDR2 SVGAGI. CDR3 length: 15 residues. CDR3 region: CASRARTGILYEQYF. In DNA form, the CDR3 reads TGTGCCAGCAGGGCCCGGACAGGGATCCTCTACGAGCAGTACTTC.

CDR3 region: CASSRLAGENEQYF. The DNA of the CDR3 is TGTGCCAGCAGTCGACTAGCGGGAGAGAACGAGCAGTACTTC. The chain couples TRBV6-4 to TRBJ2-7, with TRBD2 matching 12 bases. This CDR3 is 14 amino acids long. Germline CDR1 and CDR2: MRHNA and SNTAGT. The junction had 4 bases not matched to a gene; V was cut back by 5 bases and J by 5 bases.

The chain is built from TRBV10-1 and TRBJ2-5, with 14 positions matching TRBD2. This CDR3 has 15 amino acids. V gave up 7 bases and J gave up 4 bases; unmatched junction bases: 5. Germline CDR1 is WNHNN and CDR2 is SYGVQD (reference sequence). The CDR3 DNA reads TGCGCCAGCATACGGACTAGCGGGAGGTTAGAGACCCAGTACTTC. Encoded protein: CASIRTSGRLETQYF.

The chain couples TRBV28 to TRBJ1-2; D perhaps matches TRBD1 (6 bases). Germline CDR1 is MDHEN and CDR2 is SYDVKM. The CDR3 is 18 residues long. Trimming cost V 3 bases and J 8 bases, with 28 bases left between them. The DNA for the CDR3 is TGTGCCAGCAGTTTCGGCGGTCCTCACGACAGATACGACAGGGGCTACACCTTC. This translates into CASSFGGPHDRYDRGYTF.

Within the sample, this clone is medium-sized. The chain couples TRBV6-4 to TRBJ2-2, with a possible D match to TRBD2 (5 bases). Germline CDR1 reads MRHNA; CDR2 reads SNTAGT. The V gene lost 2 bases and the J gene lost 4 bases, with 5 bases spanning the gap. The CDR3 totals 13 residues. The CDR3 sequence: CASSDGSTGELFF. In DNA form, the CDR3 reads TGTGCCAGCAGTGACGGGAGCACCGGGGAGCTGTTTTTT.

The V call is TRBV28, the J call TRBJ2-7; TRBD1 aligns across 7 bases. V gave up 6 bases and J gave up 2 bases; unmatched junction bases: 4. Per germline, CDR1 MDHEN and CDR2 SYDVKM. The CDR3 runs 13 residues. Here the CDR3 DNA reads TGTGCCAGCAGGTGGGACAGCCCCTACGAGCAGTACTTC. The encoded protein is CASRWDSPYEQYF.

This CDR3 reads CASSPSFGGGWGTYNEQFF. CDR3 in DNA: TGTGCCAGCTCACCCTCCTTTGGGGGGGGCTGGGGGACCTACAATGAGCAGTTCTTC. The chain joins TRBV18 to TRBJ2-1; TRBD2 might be the D (7 bases). CDR1 and CDR2 from the germline V gene are KGHSH and LQKENI. This CDR3 is 19 amino acids long. Between the trimmed V and J ends, which lost 3 bases and 2 bases, there was a span of 23 bases.

The gene calls are TRBV29-1 and TRBJ1-1; D not resolved. The CDR3 sequence is 13 residues long. Trimming cost V 6 bases and J 1 base, with 12 bases left between them. Germline assignment: CDR1 SQVTM and CDR2 ANQGSEA. DNA of the CDR3: TGCAGCGTCCCCATCCCCCCGAACACTGAAGCTTTCTTT. Translating it yields CSVPIPPNTEAFF.

The V call is TRBV6-5, the J call TRBJ1-5, with D possibly TRBD1 on 5 matching bases. The V end lost 6 bases, the J end lost 6 bases, and 15 bases lay between the germline ends. The CDR3 is 14 amino acids. Germline V gene data show CDR1 as MNHEY and CDR2 as SVGAGI. The chain's CDR3 is CASSPRAGTQPQHF. The CDR3 bases are TGTGCCAGCAGCCCCAGGGCGGGGACTCAGCCCCAGCATTTT.

V is TRBV6-4 and J is TRBJ2-3; 10 bases are shared with TRBD2. This CDR3 contains 15 residues. In germline, CDR1 is MRHNA, CDR2 SNTAGT. V lost 6 bases to trimming and J lost 2 bases; unmatched junction nucleotides: 5. This chain's CDR3 is CASSRTSGTTDTQYF. Here the CDR3 DNA reads TGTGCCAGCAGCAGGACTAGCGGAACCACAGATACGCAGTATTTT.

The rearrangement links TRBV27 to TRBJ2-7, with no clear D. The CDR3 has 13 residues. Trimming pared 5 bases from V and 0 bases from J, leaving 8 bases between. Germline V gene sequence: CDR1 MNHEY, CDR2 SMNVEV (reference sequence). The CDR3 region is CASSEVGSYEQYF. In DNA, the CDR3 is TGTGCCAGCAGTGAGGTCGGCTCCTACGAGCAGTACTTC.

The chain uses TRBV11-2 and TRBJ2-1; D is perhaps TRBD1 (6 bases). The V end lost 5 bases, the J end lost 9 bases, and 17 bases lay between the germline ends. Germline V gene sequence: CDR1 SGHAT, CDR2 FQNNGV. The CDR3 consists of 14 residues. CDR3: CASSEQGFVGEQFF. The CDR3 coding sequence is TGTGCCAGCAGCGAGCAGGGGTTTGTAGGTGAGCAGTTCTTC.

This chain connects TRBV5-1 to TRBJ2-2; TRBD1 is a possible D gene (5 bases). The CDR3 totals 17 residues. Germline CDR1 SGHRS, CDR2 YFSETQ. The V end was cut by 0 bases, the J end by 9 bases, with 21 bases between. The CDR3 sequence is CASSLVIREMSSRELFF. The CDR3 DNA reads as TGCGCCAGCAGCTTGGTAATCAGGGAAATGTCTTCCCGGGAGCTGTTTTTT.

The chain carries TRBV19 and TRBJ2-1; maybe TRBD2 (6 bases). The germline gives CDR1 LNHDA, CDR2 SQIVND (reference sequence). Trimming left V 3 bases short and J 2 bases short, with 11 bases between. The CDR3 spans 15 residues. CDR3 coding DNA: TGTGCCAGTAGTATTGGGGGAGGCCCCTACAATGAGCAGTTCTTC. As protein: CASSIGGGPYNEQFF.

This chain connects TRBV19 to TRBJ1-5; no clear D. Trimming cost V 3 bases and J 2 bases, with 17 bases left between them. Germline V CDR1 and CDR2: LNHDA, SQIVND (reference sequence). There are 17 residues in the CDR3. The CDR3 protein is CASSITSGWFGNQPQHF. CDR3 nucleotide sequence: TGTGCCAGTAGTATCACGAGCGGTTGGTTTGGCAATCAGCCCCAGCATTTT. The full variable domain, rest sourced from reference TRBV19 and TRBJ1-5, is DGGITQSPKYLFRKEGQNVTLSCEQNLNHDAMYWYRQDPGQGLRLIYYSQIVNDFQKGDIAEGYSVSREKKESFPLTVTSAQKNPTAFYLCASSITSGWFGNQPQHFGDGTRLSIL.

The rearrangement uses TRBV9 and TRBJ2-1, with D possibly TRBD2 on 6 matching bases. Trimming pared 3 bases from V and 5 bases from J, leaving 15 bases between. Germline CDR1 is SGDLS and CDR2 is YYNGEE. The CDR3 is made up of 15 amino acids. DNA of the CDR3: TGTGCCAGCAGCGCGAGCGGGCAAGGGCACAATGAGCAGTTCTTC. This translates into CASSASGQGHNEQFF.

V gene TRBV10-3 combines with J gene TRBJ2-1; tentatively, D is TRBD1 (6 bases). The CDR3 is 20 amino acids. Trimming pared 4 bases from V and 1 base from J, leaving 26 bases between. In germline, CDR1 is ENHRY, CDR2 SYGVKD. The CDR3 DNA reads TGTGCCATCAGTGGCAGCAGTGGGACACTTGGGACCCCTTCCTACAATGAGCAGTTCTTC. This translates into CAISGSSGTLGTPSYNEQFF.

This clone came up once. V gene TRBV28 combines with J gene TRBJ2-7; D uncertain. The germline V gene encodes CDR1 MDHEN and CDR2 SYDVKM. With 3 bases removed from V and 0 bases from J, the gap between germline ends came to 6 bases. The CDR3 sequence is 13 residues long. The CDR3 spells CASSFGFSYEQYF. In nucleotides, the CDR3 is TGTGCCAGCAGTTTTGGATTCTCCTACGAGCAGTACTTC.

The chain couples TRBV5-4 to TRBJ2-7; D is possibly TRBD1 (5 bases). CDR3 size: 16 residues. Trimming shortened V by 2 bases and J by 4 bases, and 19 bases separated the two germline ends. The germline V gene encodes CDR1 SGHNT and CDR2 YYREEE (reference sequence). The DNA for the CDR3 is TGTGCCAGCAGCTTCCGGACACTCTCCTCGGGTTACGAGCAGTACTTC. The encoded protein is CASSFRTLSSGYEQYF.

J is TRBJ1-2 and V is TRBV27; D unresolved. Trimming stripped 3 bases from V and 1 base from J, with 9 bases between. The CDR3 loop spans 14 amino acids. Germline values: CDR1 MNHEY, CDR2 SMNVEV (reference sequence). The CDR3 loop is CASSLTGDNYGYTF. The CDR3 nucleotides read TGTGCCAGCAGTTTGACTGGGGATAACTATGGCTACACCTTC.